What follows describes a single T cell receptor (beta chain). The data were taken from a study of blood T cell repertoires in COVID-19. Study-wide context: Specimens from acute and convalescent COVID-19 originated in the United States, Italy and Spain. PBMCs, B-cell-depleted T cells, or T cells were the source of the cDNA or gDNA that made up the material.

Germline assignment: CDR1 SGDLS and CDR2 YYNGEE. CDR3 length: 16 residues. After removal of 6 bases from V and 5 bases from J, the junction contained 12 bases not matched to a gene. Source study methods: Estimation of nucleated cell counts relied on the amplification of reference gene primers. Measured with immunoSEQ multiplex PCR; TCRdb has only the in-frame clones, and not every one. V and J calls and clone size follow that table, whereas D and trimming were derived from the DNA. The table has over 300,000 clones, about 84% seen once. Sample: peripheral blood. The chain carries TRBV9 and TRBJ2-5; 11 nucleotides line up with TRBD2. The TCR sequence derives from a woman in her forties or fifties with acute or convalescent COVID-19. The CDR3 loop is CASTRTGTSGWETQYF. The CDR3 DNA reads TGTGCCAGCACCAGGACCGGGACTAGCGGATGGGAGACCCAGTACTTC.